In its sample, the clone carrying this T cell receptor (beta chain) was seen a few times. Its antigen is unknown. This sample was included in a study of identical twins. Study outcomes and limitations: Abundant beta clonotypes from cord blood had fewer insertions, unlike memory repertoires, which showed none.

From the 5' RACE reads, TCRdb called clonotypes with MiXCR, one entry per CDR3 protein. Of about 470,000 distinct CDR3 sequences listed, roughly 26% are singletons. The V end was cut by 6 bases, the J end by 1 base, with 9 bases between. This CDR3 contains 13 residues. The same sample was also used in a study of T cells expressing NK-cell markers. That source notes: Six of the donors carried dominant NKG2C+ clonotypes that took up 1.0-7.0% of their CD8+ T cells.

Sequencing was carried out using CD4+ T cells sorted from blood. The rearrangement links TRBV12-3 or TRBV12-4 to TRBJ1-1; D possibly corresponds to TRBD1 (6 bases). The clonotype originates from a woman aged 18 to 35 in good health. The CDR3 DNA reads as TGTGCCAGCAGAGTCAGGGGGAACACTGAAGCTTTCTTT. Translating gives CASRVRGNTEAFF.